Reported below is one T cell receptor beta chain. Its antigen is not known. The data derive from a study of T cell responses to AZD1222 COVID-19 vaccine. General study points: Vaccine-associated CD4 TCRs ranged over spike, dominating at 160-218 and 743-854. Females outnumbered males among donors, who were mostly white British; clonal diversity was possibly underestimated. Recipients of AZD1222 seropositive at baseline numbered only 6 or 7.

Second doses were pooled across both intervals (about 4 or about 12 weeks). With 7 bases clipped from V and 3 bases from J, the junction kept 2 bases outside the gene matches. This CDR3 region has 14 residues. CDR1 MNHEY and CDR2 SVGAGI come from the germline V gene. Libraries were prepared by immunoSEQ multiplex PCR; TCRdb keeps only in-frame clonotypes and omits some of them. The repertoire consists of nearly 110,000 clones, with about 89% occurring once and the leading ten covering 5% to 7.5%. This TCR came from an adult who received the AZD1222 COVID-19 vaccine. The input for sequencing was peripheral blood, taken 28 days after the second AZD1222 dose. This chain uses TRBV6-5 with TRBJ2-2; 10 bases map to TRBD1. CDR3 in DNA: TGTGCCAGCACCGGACAGGGGGACACCGGGGAGCTGTTTTTT. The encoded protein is CASTGQGDTGELFF.